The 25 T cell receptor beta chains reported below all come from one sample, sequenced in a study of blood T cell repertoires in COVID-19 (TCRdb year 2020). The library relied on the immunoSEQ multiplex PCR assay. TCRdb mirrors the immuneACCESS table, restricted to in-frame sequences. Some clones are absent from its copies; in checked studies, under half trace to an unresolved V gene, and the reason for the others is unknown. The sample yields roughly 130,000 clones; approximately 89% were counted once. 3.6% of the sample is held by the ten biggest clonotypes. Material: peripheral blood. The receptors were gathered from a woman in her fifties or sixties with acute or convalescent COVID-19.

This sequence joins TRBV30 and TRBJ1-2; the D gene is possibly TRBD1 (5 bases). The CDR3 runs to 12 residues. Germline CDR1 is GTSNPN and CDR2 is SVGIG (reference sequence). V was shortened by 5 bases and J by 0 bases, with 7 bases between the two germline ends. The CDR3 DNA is TGTGCCTGGTCGACAGCTAACTATGGCTACACCTTC. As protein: CAWSTANYGYTF.

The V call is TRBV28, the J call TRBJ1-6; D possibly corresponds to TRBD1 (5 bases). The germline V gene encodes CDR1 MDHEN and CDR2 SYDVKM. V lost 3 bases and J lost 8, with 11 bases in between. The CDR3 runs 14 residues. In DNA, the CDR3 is TGTGCCAGCAGTTTCATTGGGGGGTATTCACCCCTCCACTTT. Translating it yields CASSFIGGYSPLHF.

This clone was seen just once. Here the CDR3 reads CASSPFDRGTGELFF. CDR3 coding DNA: TGTGCCAGCTCACCCTTCGACCGAGGTACCGGGGAGCTGTTTTTT. This chain uses TRBV18 with TRBJ2-2; D is ambiguous. The V and J ends lost 3 bases and 5 bases respectively, with 13 bases between them. Per the germline V gene, CDR1 is KGHSH and CDR2 is LQKENI. The CDR3 is 15 residues long.

The CDR3 sequence is CSASPLIGGGGTDTQYF. The CDR3 DNA is TGCAGTGCTAGTCCATTGATCGGGGGAGGAGGAACAGATACGCAGTATTTT. The V gene is TRBV20-1, the J gene TRBJ2-3; D possibly corresponds to TRBD2 (6 bases). V was clipped by 3 bases and J by 3 bases, with 22 bases between them. The CDR3 consists of 17 residues. From germline, CDR1 is DFQATT and CDR2 SNEGSKA (reference sequence).

The CDR3, as DNA: TGTGCCAGCAGCCGCTGGACTAGCGGGAGTGTTGAGACCCAGTACTTC. Protein sequence: CASSRWTSGSVETQYF. The chain combines TRBV7-3 with TRBJ2-5, with 13 bases matching TRBD2. CDR1 and CDR2 from the germline V gene are SGHTA and FQGTGA. Unmatched junction bases numbered 8, after V lost 5 bases and J lost 5 bases. CDR3 length equals 16 residues. Full variable domain (remainder filled in from reference TRBV7-3 and TRBJ2-5): GAGVSQTPSNKVTEKGKYVELRCDPISGHTALYWYRQSLGQGPEFLIYFQGTGAADDSGLPNDRFFAVRPEGSVSTLKIQRTERGDSAVYLCASSRWTSGSVETQYFGPGTRLLVL.

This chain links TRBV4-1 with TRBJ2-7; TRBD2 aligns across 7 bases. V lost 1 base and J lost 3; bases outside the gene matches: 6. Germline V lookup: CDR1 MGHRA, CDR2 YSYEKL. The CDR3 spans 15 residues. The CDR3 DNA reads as TGCGCCAGCAGCCAAGGTCTAGCGGACCTCTACGAGCAGTACGTC. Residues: CASSQGLADLYEQYV.

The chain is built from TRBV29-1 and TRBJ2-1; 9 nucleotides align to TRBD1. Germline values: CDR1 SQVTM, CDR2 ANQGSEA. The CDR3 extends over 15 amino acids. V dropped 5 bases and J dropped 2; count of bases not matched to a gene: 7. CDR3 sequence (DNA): TGCAGCGTTTTTGGGACAGGGTCGGCCTACAATGAGCAGTTCTTC. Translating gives CSVFGTGSAYNEQFF.

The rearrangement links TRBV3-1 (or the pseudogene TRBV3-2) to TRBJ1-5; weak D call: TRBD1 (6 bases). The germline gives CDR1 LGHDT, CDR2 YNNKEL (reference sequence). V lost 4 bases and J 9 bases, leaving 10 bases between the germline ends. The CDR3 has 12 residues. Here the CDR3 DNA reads TGTGCCAGCAGCCCCGGGGGGCGGCCCCAGCATTTT. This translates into CASSPGGRPQHF.

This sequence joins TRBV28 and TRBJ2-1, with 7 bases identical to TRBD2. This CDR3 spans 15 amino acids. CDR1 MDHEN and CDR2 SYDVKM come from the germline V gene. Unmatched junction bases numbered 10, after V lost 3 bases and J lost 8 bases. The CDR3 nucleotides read TGTGCCAGCAGTTTGGGGGGGAGGGCGAGGTATGAGCAGTTCTTC. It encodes CASSLGGRARYEQFF.

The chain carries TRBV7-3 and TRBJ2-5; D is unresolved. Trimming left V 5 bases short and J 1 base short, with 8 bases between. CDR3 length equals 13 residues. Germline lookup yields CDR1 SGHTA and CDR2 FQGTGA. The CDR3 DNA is TGTGCCAGCAGCCCTCCAGGCCAAGAGACCCAGTACTTC. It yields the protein CASSPPGQETQYF.

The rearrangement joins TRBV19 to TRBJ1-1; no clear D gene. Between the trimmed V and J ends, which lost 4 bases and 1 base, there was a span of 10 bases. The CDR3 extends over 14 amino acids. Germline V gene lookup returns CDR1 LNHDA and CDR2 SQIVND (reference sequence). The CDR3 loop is CASSNEMRNTEAFF. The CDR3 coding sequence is TGTGCCAGTAGTAACGAGATGCGGAACACTGAAGCTTTCTTT.

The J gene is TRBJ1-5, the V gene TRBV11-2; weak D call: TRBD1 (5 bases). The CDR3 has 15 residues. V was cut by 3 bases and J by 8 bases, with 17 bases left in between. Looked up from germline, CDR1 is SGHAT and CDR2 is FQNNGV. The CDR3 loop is CASSFSGKTGEPQHF. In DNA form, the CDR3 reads TGTGCCAGCAGCTTTTCCGGGAAAACGGGGGAGCCCCAGCATTTT.

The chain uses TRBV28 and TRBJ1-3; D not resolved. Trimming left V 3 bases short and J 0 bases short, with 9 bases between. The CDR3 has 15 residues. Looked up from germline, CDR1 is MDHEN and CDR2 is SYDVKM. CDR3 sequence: CASSFYRRSGNTIYF. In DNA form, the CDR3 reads TGTGCCAGCAGTTTCTACAGACGCTCTGGAAACACCATATATTTT.

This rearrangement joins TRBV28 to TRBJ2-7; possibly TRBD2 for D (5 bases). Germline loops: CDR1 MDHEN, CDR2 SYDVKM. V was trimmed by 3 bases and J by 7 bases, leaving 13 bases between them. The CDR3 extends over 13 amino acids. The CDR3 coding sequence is TGTGCCAGCAGTTTCCTACTAGACTCAGAGCAGTACTTC. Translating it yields CASSFLLDSEQYF. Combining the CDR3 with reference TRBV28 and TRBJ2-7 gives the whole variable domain DVKVTQSSRYLVKRTGEKVFLECVQDMDHENMFWYRQDPGLGLRLIYFSYDVKMKEKGDIPEGYSVSREKKERFSLILESASTNQTSMYLCASSFLLDSEQYFGPGTRLTVT.

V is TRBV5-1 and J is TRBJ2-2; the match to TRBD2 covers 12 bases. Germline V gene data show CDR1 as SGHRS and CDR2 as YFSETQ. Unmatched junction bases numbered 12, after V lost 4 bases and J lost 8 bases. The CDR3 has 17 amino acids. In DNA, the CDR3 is TGCGCCAGCAGCGGAACCAAGACTAGCGGGAGAATTGGGGAGCTGTTTTTT. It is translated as CASSGTKTSGRIGELFF.

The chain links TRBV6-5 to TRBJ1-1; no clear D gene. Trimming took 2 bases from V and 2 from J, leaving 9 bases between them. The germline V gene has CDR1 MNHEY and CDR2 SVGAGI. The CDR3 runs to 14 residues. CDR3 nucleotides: TGTGCCAGCAGTTACGCCCCAGTTAACACTGAAGCTTTCTTT. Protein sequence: CASSYAPVNTEAFF.

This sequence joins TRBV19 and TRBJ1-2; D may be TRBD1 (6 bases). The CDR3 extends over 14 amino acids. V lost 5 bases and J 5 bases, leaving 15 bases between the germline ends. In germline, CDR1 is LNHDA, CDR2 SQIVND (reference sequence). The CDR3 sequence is CASSGTGRLYGYTF. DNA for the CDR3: TGTGCCAGTAGTGGTACAGGGAGATTATATGGCTACACCTTC.

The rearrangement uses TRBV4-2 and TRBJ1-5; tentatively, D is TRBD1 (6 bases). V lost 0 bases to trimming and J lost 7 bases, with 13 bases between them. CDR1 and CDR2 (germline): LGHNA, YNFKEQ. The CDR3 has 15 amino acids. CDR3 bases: TGTGCCAGCAGCCAAGATGCACAGGGCGGGCAGCCCCAGCATTTT. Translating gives CASSQDAQGGQPQHF.

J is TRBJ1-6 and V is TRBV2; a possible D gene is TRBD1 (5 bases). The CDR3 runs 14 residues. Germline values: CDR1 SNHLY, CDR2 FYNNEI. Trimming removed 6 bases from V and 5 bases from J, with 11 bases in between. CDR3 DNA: TGTGCCAGCAGCCTACAAGGGGATAATTCACCCCTCCACTTT. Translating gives CASSLQGDNSPLHF.

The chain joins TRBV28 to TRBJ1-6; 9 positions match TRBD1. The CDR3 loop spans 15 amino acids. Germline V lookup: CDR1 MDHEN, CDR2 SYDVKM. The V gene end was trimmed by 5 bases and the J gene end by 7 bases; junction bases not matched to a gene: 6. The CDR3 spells CASSLQQGANSPLHF. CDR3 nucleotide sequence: TGTGCCAGCAGTCTCCAACAGGGGGCGAATTCACCCCTCCACTTT.

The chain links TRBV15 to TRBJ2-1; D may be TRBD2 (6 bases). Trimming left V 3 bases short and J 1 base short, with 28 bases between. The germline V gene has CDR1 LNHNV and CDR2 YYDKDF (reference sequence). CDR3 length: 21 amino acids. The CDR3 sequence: CATSSNIPVAGKLASYNEQFF. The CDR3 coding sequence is TGTGCCACCAGCAGTAACATCCCGGTTGCGGGGAAGCTGGCGTCCTACAATGAGCAGTTCTTC.

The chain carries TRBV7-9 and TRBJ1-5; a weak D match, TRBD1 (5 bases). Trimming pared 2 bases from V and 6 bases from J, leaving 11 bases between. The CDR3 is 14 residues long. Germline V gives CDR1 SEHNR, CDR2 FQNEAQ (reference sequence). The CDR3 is CASSLQGSSQPQHF. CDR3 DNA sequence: TGTGCCAGCAGCTTACAGGGTTCGAGTCAGCCCCAGCATTTT.

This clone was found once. CDR3 sequence (DNA): TGTGCCAGCAGTTTAGGGGGGTCCACCTACGAGCAGTACTTC. Amino acids: CASSLGGSTYEQYF. This chain joins TRBV28 and TRBJ2-7, with D tentatively TRBD2 (6 bases). The CDR3 is 14 residues long. Germline CDR1 MDHEN, CDR2 SYDVKM. V gave up 2 bases and J gave up 2 bases, with 10 bases separating them.

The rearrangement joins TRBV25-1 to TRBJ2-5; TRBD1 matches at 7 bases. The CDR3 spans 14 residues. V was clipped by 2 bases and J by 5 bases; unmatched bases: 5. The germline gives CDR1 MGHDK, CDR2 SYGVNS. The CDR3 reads CASSEGTDLETQYF. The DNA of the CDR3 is TGTGCCAGCAGTGAAGGGACAGATTTGGAGACCCAGTACTTC. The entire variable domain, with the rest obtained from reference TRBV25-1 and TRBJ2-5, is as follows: EADIYQTPRYLVIGTGKKITLECSQTMGHDKMYWYQQDPGMELHLIHYSYGVNSTEKGDLSSESTVSRIRTEHFPLTLESARPSHTSQYLCASSEGTDLETQYFGPGTRLLVL.

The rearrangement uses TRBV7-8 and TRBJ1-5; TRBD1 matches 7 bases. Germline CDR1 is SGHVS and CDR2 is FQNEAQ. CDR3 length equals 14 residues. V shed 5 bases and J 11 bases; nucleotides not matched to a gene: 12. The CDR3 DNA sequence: TGTGCCAGCAGCCTTGGGACAGCAATCAGGGCCCAGCATTTT. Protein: CASSLGTAIRAQHF.